This T cell receptor beta chain was identified during a study of blood T cell repertoires in COVID-19. About the research overall: From T cells, B-cell-depleted T cells, or PBMCs came the material, which was cDNA or gDNA.

Recovery meant two consecutive negative NP/OP PCR tests, professional clearance, or resolved symptoms. Produced via immunoSEQ multiplex PCR; TCRdb's table is partial and in-frame only. The table includes about 140,000 clones, about three quarters detected once. This CDR3 has 12 residues. Germline trimming cut 7 bases from V and 10 bases from J; bases unmatched to any gene: 6. Germline V gives CDR1 MNHEY, CDR2 SVGEGT. The chain uses TRBV6-2 or TRBV6-3 and TRBJ2-1; 8 bases line up with TRBD2. This TCR came from a woman in her forties or fifties who had recovered from COVID-19. Specimen: PBMCs or T cells enriched from blood (not recorded which). CDR3 in amino acids: CASNPIAGEQFF. The CDR3 DNA is TGTGCCAGCAACCCAATAGCGGGGGAGCAGTTCTTC.